This T cell receptor (beta chain) emerged from a study of vaccination and CD4 T cells after COVID-19. Only a few counts were recorded for this clonotype. Antigen unknown. The ends were cut back, 7 bases at V and 6 bases at J, with 9 bases in the middle. CDR3 size: 11 residues. The V gene's germline CDR1 is MNHNS and CDR2 SASEGT. Sequencing of the DNA from cultured CD4+ T cells was carried out with the Oncomine TCR Beta short-read assay. TCRdb reanalysed the PCR reads using MiXCR and keeps one entry per CDR3 protein. Of about 23,000 distinct CDR3 sequences in the sample, about 32% were seen once. Regarding time point: late sampling 161 to 241 days after vaccination in a few convalescent patients. Treatment in this sample: roughly ten-day PBMC culture with coronavirus spike peptide pools or control peptides (ViraFEST assay). Using peptide pools, antigen-specific T cells were expanded in ViraFEST before TCRs were sequenced.

The sample here was CD4+ T cells from blood, cultured in vitro, taken about 7 months after SARS-CoV-2 vaccination. The TCR was taken from a human donor who had recovered from COVID-19. The chain links TRBV6-1 to TRBJ1-1; D gene unclear. The CDR3 spells CASISGSEAFF. The CDR3 DNA is TGTGCCAGCATCTCCGGCTCTGAAGCTTTCTTT.